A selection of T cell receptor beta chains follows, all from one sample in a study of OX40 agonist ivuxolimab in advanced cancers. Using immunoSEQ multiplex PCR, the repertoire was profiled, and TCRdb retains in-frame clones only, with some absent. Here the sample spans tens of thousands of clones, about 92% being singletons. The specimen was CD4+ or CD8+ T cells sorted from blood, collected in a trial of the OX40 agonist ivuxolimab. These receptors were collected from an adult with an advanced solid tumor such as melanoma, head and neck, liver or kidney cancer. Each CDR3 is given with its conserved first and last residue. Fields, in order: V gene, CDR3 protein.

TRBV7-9 CASSLDEPRRDSYNEQFF
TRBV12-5 CASGLGILAGAGETQYF
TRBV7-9 CASSVERMNTEAFF
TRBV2 CASRSTSGGAETQYF
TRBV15 CATSSSPGGTDTQYF
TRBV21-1 CASSKVAVADF
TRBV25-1 CASSRAGGPNQPQHF
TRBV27 CASSFGRANEQFF
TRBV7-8 CASKALQGNLDGNTIYF
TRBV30 CAWSEGFSYEQYF
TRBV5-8 CASSLGADQFF
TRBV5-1 CASSSQVSSNYGYTF
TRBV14 CASSQEGTYGYTF
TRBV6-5 CASSYYGRGTGELFF
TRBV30 CAWSLPGAFQPQHF
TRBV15 CATSGLDTDTQYF
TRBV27 CASGKGNDQPQHF
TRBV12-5 CASGLARRGTEAFF
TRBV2 CASSGPFYNEQFF
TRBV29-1 CSPWRDPPYEQFF
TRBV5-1 CASSAGTAYNEQFF
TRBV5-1 CASSLAGRPTDYEQYF
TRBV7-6 CASSRSGRADNEQFF
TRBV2 CASSPLGTSGNWEQFF
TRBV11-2 CASRYYPTEAFF
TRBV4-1 CASSQVLAGGLYEQYF
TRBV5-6 CASKRTGDYSYEQYF
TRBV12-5 CASGLGLDSYEQYF
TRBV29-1 CSVEGPHVLTF
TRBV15 CATSAGTNEQFF
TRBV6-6 CASSYEVLADTQYF
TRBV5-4 CASSLGQGETGELFF
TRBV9 CASSVEAGGTEAFF
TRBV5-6 CASSLVGGEQYF
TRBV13 CASSLQGETQYF
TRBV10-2 CASSSSGVELFF
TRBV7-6 CASSGMNTEAFF
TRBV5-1 CASSRTGARYEQYF
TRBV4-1 CASSPVHRGDTEAFF
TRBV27 CASRGQGRYEQYF
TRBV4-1 CASSLGTSAYNEQFF
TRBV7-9 CASSSSYRGLGTEAFF
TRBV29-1 CSVEEGFEETQYF
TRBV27 CASSLFRGETQYF
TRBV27 CASSFLPTETQYF
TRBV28 CASSFGTGVTEAFF
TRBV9 CASSVGAETYEQYF
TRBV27 CSAGTRNYEQYF
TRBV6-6 CASSYSDGYGYTF
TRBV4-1 CASSQLAGGANNEQFF
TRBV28 CASSLFTAREETQYF
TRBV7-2 CASSLEGTGGTEQYF
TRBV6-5 CASRPSSYEQYF
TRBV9 CASSRDRASNEQFF